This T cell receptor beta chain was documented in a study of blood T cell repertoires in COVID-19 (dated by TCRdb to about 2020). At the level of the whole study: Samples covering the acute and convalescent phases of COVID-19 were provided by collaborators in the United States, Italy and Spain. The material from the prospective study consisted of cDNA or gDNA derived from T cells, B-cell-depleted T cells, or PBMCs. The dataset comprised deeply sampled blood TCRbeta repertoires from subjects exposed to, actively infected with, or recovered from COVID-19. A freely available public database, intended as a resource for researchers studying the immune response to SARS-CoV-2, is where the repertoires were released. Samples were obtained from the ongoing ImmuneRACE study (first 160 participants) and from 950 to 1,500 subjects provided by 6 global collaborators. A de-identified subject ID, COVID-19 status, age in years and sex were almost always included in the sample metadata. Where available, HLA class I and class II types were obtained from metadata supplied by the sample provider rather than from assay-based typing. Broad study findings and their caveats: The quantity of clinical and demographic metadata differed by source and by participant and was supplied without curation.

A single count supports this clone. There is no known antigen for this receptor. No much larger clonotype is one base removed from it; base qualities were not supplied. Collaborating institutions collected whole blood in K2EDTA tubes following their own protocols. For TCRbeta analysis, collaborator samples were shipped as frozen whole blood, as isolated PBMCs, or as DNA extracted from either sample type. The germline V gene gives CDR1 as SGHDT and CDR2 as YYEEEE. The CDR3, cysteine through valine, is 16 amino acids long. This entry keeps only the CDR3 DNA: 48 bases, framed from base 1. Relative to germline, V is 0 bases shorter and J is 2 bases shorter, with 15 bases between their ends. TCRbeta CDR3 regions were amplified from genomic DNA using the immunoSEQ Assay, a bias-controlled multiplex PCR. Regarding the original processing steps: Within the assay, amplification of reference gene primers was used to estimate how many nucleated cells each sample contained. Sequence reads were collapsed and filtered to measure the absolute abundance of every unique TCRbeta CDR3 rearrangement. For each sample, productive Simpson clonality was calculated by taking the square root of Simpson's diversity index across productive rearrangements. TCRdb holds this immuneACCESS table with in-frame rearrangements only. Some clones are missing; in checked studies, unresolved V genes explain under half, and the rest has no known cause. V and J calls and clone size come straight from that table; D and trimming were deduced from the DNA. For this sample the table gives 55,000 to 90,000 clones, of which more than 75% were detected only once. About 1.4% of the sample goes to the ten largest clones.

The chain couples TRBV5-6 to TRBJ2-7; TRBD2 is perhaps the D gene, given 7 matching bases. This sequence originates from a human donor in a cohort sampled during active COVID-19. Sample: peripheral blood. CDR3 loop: CASSLAGRGGTYEQYV. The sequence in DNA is TGTGCCAGCAGCTTGGCCGGAAGGGGGGGAACCTACGAGCAGTACGTC.